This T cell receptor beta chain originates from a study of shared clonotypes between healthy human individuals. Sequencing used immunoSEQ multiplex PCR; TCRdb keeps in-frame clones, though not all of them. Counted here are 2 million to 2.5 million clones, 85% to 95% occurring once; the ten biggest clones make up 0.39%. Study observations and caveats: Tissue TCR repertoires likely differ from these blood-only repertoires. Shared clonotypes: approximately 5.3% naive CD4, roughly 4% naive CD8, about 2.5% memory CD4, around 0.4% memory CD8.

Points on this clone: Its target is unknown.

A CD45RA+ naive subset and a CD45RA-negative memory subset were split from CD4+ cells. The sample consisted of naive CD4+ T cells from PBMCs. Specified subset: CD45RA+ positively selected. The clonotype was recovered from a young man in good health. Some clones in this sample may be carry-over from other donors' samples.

CDR3 sequence reads: CASSPVGQENTEAFF. The CDR3 nucleotides read TGTGCCAGCTCACCGGTGGGACAGGAGAACACTGAAGCTTTCTTT. The chain is built from TRBV18 and TRBJ1-1, with 8 positions matching TRBD1. Germline V gene lookup returns CDR1 KGHSH and CDR2 LQKENI. After removal of 3 bases from V and 1 base from J, the junction contained 4 bases not matched to a gene. The CDR3 consists of 15 residues. Combining the CDR3 with reference TRBV18 and TRBJ1-1 gives the whole variable domain NAGVMQNPRHLVRRRGQEARLRCSPMKGHSHVYWYRQLPEEGLKFMVYLQKENIIDESGMPKERFSAEFPKEGPSILRIQQVVRGDSAAYFCASSPVGQENTEAFFGQGTRLTVV.